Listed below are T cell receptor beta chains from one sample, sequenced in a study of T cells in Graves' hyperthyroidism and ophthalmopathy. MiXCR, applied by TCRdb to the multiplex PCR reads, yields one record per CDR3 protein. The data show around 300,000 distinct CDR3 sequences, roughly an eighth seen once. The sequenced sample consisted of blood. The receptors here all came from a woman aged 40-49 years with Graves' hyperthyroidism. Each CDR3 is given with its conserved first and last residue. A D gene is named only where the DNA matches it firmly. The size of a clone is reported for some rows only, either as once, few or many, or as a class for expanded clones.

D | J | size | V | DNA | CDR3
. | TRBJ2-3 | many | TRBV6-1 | TGTGCCAGCAGACCTCAGCAAGGATCAGATACGCAGTATTTT | CASRPQQGSDTQYF
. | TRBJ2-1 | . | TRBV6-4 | TGTGCCAGCAGTGACCGTGGAGGGTCCAATGAGCAGTTCTTC | CASSDRGGSNEQFF
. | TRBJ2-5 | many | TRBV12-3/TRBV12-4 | TGTGCCAGCAGTGGGGATCGGGAGACCCAGTACTTC | CASSGDRETQYF
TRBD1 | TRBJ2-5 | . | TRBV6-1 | TGTGCCAGCAGTGCGGTGGTACAGGGGGGTCAAGAGACCCAGTACTTC | CASSAVVQGGQETQYF
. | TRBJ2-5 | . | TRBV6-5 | TGTGCCAGCAGTTACTTATCGGGCAGGGGCTTCCAAGAGACCCAGTACTTC | CASSYLSGRGFQETQYF
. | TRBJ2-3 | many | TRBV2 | TGTGCCAGCGATGAACCTAGCACAGATACGCAGTATTTT | CASDEPSTDTQYF
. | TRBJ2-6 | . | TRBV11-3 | TGTGCCAGCAGCCACAGGGCCGGGGCCAACGTCCTGACTTTC | CASSHRAGANVLTF
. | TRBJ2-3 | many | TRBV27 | TGTGCCAGCAGTCTCTTCGGGGCCCGGGCCACAGATACGCAGTATTTT | CASSLFGARATDTQYF
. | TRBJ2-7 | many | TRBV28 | TGTGCCAGCAGTTTAGGACAGCAATACGAGCAGTACTTC | CASSLGQQYEQYF
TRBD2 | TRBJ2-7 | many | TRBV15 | TGTGCCACCAGCAGAGGCGGGAGCTCCTACGAGCAGTACTTC | CATSRGGSSYEQYF
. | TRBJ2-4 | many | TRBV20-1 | TGCAGTGCTAGTCAACTAAAAGTAGCCAAAAACATTCAGTACTTC | CSASQLKVAKNIQYF
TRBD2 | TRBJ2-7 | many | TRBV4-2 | TGTGCCAGCAGCCAAGACCCCTTCAGCGGGGACTACGAGCAGTACTTC | CASSQDPFSGDYEQYF
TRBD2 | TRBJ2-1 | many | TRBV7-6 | TGTGCCAGCAGTGGGACTAGCTTGAATGAGCAGTTCTTC | CASSGTSLNEQFF
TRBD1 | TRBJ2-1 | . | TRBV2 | TGTGCCAGCAGTGACCCCGCGGGACAGGGGATCAATGAGCAGTTCTTC | CASSDPAGQGINEQFF
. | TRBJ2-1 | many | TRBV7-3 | TGTGCCAGCAGCCTGGAGGGGACCCGGGTCAATGAGCAGTTCTTC | CASSLEGTRVNEQFF
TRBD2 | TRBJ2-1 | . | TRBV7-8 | TGTGCCAGCAGCGTCCCGGGACTAGCGGGCTTCAACGCCTACAATGAGCAGTTCTTC | CASSVPGLAGFNAYNEQFF
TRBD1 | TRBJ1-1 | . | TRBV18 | TGTGCCAGCTCACCTTTGACAGGGGGAAACACTGAAGCTTTCTTT | CASSPLTGGNTEAFF
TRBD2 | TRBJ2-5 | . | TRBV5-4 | TGTGCCAGCAGCTTGAACCTAGCGGGAGTTTCGGAGACCCAGTACTTC | CASSLNLAGVSETQYF
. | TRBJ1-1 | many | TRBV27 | TGTGCCAGCAGTTCAGGACAGCGACTGAACACTGAAGCTTTCTTT | CASSSGQRLNTEAFF
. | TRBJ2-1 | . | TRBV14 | TGTGCCAGCAGCCTAGGTCGCGGCCCCTACAATGAGCAGTTCTTC | CASSLGRGPYNEQFF
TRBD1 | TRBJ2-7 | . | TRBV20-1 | TGCAGTGCACCGGGACAGGCCTACGAGCAGTACTTC | CSAPGQAYEQYF
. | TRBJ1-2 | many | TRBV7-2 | TGTGCCAGCAGCCCCGCAAAAAACTATGGCTACACCTTC | CASSPAKNYGYTF
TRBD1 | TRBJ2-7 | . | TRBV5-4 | TGTGCCAGCAGCTTGGGGACAGGGGACAGAGAGCAGTACTTC | CASSLGTGDREQYF
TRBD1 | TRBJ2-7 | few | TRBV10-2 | TGCGCCAGCAGTGAGACAGGGGGCGAGCAGTACTTC | CASSETGGEQYF
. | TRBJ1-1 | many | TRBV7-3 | TGTGCCAGCAGCTCACAGCTGAACACTGAAGCTTTCTTT | CASSSQLNTEAFF
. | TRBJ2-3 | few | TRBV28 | TGTGCCAGCAGTTTGAGGGACGTTGGGGATACGCAGTATTTT | CASSLRDVGDTQYF
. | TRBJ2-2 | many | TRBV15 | TGTGCCACCAGCAGGGATACTGGGGGCCAAGTCACCGGGGAGCTGTTTTTT | CATSRDTGGQVTGELFF
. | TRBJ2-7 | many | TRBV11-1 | TGTGCCAGCAGCTTAGAGGAACAGGGTTCGTACGAGCAGTACTTC | CASSLEEQGSYEQYF
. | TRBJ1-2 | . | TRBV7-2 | TGTGCCAGCAGCAAACAGGGACATGGCTACACCTTC | CASSKQGHGYTF
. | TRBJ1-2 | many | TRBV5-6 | TGTGCCAGCAGCCTGGGAACAGCAGCTAACTATGGCTACACCTTC | CASSLGTAANYGYTF
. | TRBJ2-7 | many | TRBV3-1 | TGTGCCAGCAGCCCCTGGACAGAAAGCTACGAGCAGTACTTC | CASSPWTESYEQYF
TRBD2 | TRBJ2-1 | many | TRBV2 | TGTGCCAGCAGGAAACTAGCGACGTACAATGAGCAGTTCTTC | CASRKLATYNEQFF
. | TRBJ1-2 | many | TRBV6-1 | TGTGCCAGCAGACCTGACAGGAGTATAGGCTACACCTTC | CASRPDRSIGYTF
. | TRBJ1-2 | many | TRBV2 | TGTGCCAGCAGTACAGGGTTCTATGGCTACACCTTC | CASSTGFYGYTF
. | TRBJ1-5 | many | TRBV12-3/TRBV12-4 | TGTGCCAGCAGTTCCCTTGGTCAGCCCCAGCATTTT | CASSSLGQPQHF
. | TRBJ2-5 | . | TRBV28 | TGTGCCAGCCGAACGTCAGAGACCCAGTACTTC | CASRTSETQYF
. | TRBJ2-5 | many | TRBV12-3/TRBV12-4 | TGTGCCAGCAGTGAGACAGTTCAGGGGGAGACCCAGTACTTC | CASSETVQGETQYF
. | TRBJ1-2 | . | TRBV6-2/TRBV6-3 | TGTGCCAGCAGTCGGCAGGGGATTAACTATGGCTACACCTTC | CASSRQGINYGYTF
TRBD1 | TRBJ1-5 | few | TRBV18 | TGTGCCAGCTCACCACCGGGACAGGGCGGGCAGCCCCAGCATTTT | CASSPPGQGGQPQHF
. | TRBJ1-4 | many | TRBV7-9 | TGTGCCAGCAGCCTAAGTAATGAAAAACTGTTTTTT | CASSLSNEKLFF
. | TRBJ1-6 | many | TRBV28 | TGTGCCAGCAGTTTTAGACCCTATAATTCACCCCTCCACTTT | CASSFRPYNSPLHF
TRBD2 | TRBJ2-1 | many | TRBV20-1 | TGCAGTGCCGCCAGCGGGAGGGTAGACAATGAGCAGTTCTTC | CSAASGRVDNEQFF
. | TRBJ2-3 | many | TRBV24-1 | TGTGCCACCAGACCTCGCGGGACTAGCACAGATACGCAGTATTTT | CATRPRGTSTDTQYF
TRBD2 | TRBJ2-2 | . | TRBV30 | TGTGCCTGGAGTTGGGCGGGAGGGGTTCCCGGGGAGCTGTTTTTT | CAWSWAGGVPGELFF
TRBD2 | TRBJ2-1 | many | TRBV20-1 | TGCAGTGCTCCTAGAAGCGGGAGGTCCTACAATGAGCAGTTCTTC | CSAPRSGRSYNEQFF
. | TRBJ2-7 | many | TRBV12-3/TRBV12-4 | TGTGCCAGCAGTTTGGCGGGGAGGCTCACCTACGAGCAGTACTTC | CASSLAGRLTYEQYF
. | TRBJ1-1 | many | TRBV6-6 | TGTGCCAGCAGTTACCTCACCAGGAACACTGAAGCTTTCTTT | CASSYLTRNTEAFF
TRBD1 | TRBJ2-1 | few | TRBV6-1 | TGTGCCAGCAGTGCCGGACAGGGGGGAAACAATGAGCAGTTCTTC | CASSAGQGGNNEQFF
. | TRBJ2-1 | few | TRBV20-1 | TGCAGTGCTAGATCCAGGGCCAATGAGCAGTTCTTC | CSARSRANEQFF
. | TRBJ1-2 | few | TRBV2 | TGTGCCAGCAGTGTTGTCCGAGGGGTTAGCTATGGCTACACCTTC | CASSVVRGVSYGYTF
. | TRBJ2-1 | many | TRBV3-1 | TGTGCCAGCAGCCAAGAGAAAAACAGGGGAACGGGGGATGAGCAGTTCTTC | CASSQEKNRGTGDEQFF
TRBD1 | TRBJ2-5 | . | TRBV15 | TGTGCCACCAGCAGAGATGATTGGACAGGGAGTTCAAAGACCCAGTACTTC | CATSRDDWTGSSKTQYF
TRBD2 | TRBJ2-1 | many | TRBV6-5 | TGTGCCAGCAGTTACTCGACGAGCGGGAGCGGGTATGAGCAGTTCTTC | CASSYSTSGSGYEQFF